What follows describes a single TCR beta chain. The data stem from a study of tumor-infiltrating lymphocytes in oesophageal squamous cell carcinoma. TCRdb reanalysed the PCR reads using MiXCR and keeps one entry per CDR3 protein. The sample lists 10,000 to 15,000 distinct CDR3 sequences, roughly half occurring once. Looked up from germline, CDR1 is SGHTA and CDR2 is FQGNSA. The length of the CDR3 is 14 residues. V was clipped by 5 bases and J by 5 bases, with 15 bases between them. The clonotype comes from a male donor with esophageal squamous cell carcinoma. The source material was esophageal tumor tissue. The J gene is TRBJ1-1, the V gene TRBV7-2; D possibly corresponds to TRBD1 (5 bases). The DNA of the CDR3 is TGTGCCAGCAGCCCCTACGGGGGTGGAACTGAAGCTTTCTTT. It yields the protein CASSPYGGGTEAFF. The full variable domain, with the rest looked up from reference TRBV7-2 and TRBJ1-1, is GAGVSQSPSNKVTEKGKDVELRCDPISGHTALYWYRQSLGQGLEFLIYFQGNSAPDKSGLPSDRFSAERTGGSVSTLTIQRTQQEDSAVYLCASSPYGGGTEAFFGQGTRLTVV.